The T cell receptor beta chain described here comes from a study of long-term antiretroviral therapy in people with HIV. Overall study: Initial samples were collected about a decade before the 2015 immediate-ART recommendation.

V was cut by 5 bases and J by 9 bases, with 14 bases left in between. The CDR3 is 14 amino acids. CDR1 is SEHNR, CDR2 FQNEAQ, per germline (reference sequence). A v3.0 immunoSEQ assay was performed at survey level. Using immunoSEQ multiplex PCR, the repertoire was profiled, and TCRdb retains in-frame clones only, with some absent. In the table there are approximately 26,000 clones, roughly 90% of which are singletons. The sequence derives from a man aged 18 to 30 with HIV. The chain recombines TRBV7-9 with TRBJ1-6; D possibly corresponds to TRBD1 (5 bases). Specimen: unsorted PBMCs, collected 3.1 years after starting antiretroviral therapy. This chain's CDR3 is CASSQGLNGSPLHF. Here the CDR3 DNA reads TGTGCCAGCAGCCAGGGCCTCAACGGTTCACCCCTCCACTTT.